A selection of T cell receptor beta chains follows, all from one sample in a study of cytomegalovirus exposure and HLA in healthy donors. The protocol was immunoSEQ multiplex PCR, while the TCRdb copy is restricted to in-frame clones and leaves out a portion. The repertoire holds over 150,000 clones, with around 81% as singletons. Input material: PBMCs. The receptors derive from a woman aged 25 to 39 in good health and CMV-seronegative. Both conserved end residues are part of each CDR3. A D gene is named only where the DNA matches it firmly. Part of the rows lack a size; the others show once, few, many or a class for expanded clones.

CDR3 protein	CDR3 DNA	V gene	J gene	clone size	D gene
CASRKPGQPQHF	TGTGCCAGCAGAAAGCCGGGTCAGCCCCAGCATTTT	TRBV2	TRBJ1-5	NA	NA
CATRQVGYEQYF	TGTGCCACCCGACAGGTTGGCTACGAGCAGTACTTC	TRBV15	TRBJ2-7	NA	NA
CASSTVQGSTGELFF	TGTGCCAGCAGTACCGTGCAGGGGAGCACCGGGGAGCTGTTTTTT	TRBV27	TRBJ2-2	NA	NA
CASSPFPGQGNYGYTF	TGTGCCAGCAGCCCATTTCCGGGACAGGGAAACTATGGCTACACCTTC	TRBV27	TRBJ1-2	NA	TRBD1
CATSRGSGDSSYEQYF	TGTGCCACCAGCAGAGGATCGGGGGATAGCTCCTACGAGCAGTACTTC	TRBV15	TRBJ2-7	NA	NA
CASTLGIYSLAGVQETQYF	TGTGCCAGCACACTGGGCATATACTCTTTAGCGGGGGTTCAAGAGACCCAGTACTTC	TRBV7-2	TRBJ2-5	NA	TRBD2
CASSYGQGAGEQYF	TGTGCCAGCAGTTACGGACAGGGGGCCGGCGAGCAGTACTTC	TRBV6-5	TRBJ2-7	NA	TRBD1
CASISGSGNPHIQYF	TGTGCCAGCATATCGGGTAGCGGGAACCCCCACATTCAGTACTTC	TRBV6-1	TRBJ2-4	few	TRBD2
CASSLVDREAEKLFF	TGTGCCAGCAGCCTCGTCGACAGGGAGGCTGAAAAACTGTTTTTT	TRBV4-2	TRBJ1-4	NA	TRBD1
CASSGLAGVADTQYF	TGTGCCAGCAGCGGACTAGCGGGAGTCGCAGATACGCAGTATTTT	TRBV14	TRBJ2-3	NA	TRBD2
CSVEDPYRDYGYTF	TGCAGCGTTGAAGATCCCTATCGTGACTATGGCTACACCTTC	TRBV29-1	TRBJ1-2	NA	NA
CASSLELRVGPNEKLFF	TGTGCCAGCAGCTTAGAACTCAGGGTTGGGCCTAATGAAAAACTGTTTTTT	TRBV7-9	TRBJ1-4	NA	NA
CASSLDGTGKADEQFF	TGTGCCAGCAGCTTGGACGGGACAGGGAAGGCCGATGAGCAGTTCTTC	TRBV5-6	TRBJ2-1	NA	TRBD1
CASSQDSLSYEQYF	TGTGCCAGTAGCCAGGACAGCCTCTCCTACGAGCAGTACTTC	TRBV19	TRBJ2-7	NA	NA
CASSREGAIHNEQFF	TGTGCCAGCAGCCGCGAGGGCGCAATCCACAATGAGCAGTTCTTC	TRBV11-3	TRBJ2-1	NA	NA
CASSLAQGNSPLHF	TGTGCCAGCAGCTTAGCACAGGGGAATTCACCCCTCCACTTT	TRBV11-2	TRBJ1-6	once	TRBD1
CASSLQGNGELFF	TGTGCCAGCAGTCTCCAGGGGAACGGGGAGCTGTTTTTT	TRBV6-6	TRBJ2-2	NA	NA
CSVDGTSGTQETQYF	TGCAGCGTTGATGGGACTAGCGGCACCCAAGAGACCCAGTACTTC	TRBV29-1	TRBJ2-5	once	TRBD2
CASSLRDSTYEQYF	TGTGCCAGCTCACTCCGGGACAGTACCTACGAGCAGTACTTC	TRBV18	TRBJ2-7	once	TRBD1
CASSPTGGVAGAYGYTF	TGCGCCAGCAGCCCTACAGGGGGCGTCGCCGGGGCCTATGGCTACACCTTC	TRBV4-3	TRBJ1-2	NA	TRBD1
CASSPRSGQGFIGELFF	TGTGCCAGCAGTCCACGCTCGGGACAGGGGTTTATCGGGGAGCTGTTTTTT	TRBV28	TRBJ2-2	NA	TRBD1
CSGTSGSYNEQFF	TGCAGCGGTACTAGCGGGAGTTACAATGAGCAGTTCTTC	TRBV29-1	TRBJ2-1	NA	TRBD2
CSVEGSNEKLFF	TGCAGCGTTGAGGGCAGTAATGAAAAACTGTTTTTT	TRBV29-1	TRBJ1-4	NA	NA
CASTTPVAKNIQYF	TGTGCCAGCACCACACCAGTAGCCAAAAACATTCAGTACTTC	TRBV7-3	TRBJ2-4	NA	NA
CASRLTSGRAKDEQFF	TGTGCCAGCAGGCTAACTAGCGGGAGGGCCAAAGATGAGCAGTTCTTC	TRBV2	TRBJ2-1	NA	TRBD2
CATSSSGGPYEQYF	TGTGCCACCTCGTCTAGCGGGGGGCCCTACGAGCAGTACTTC	TRBV6-1	TRBJ2-7	NA	TRBD2
CASSLTGPRSEQYF	TGCGCCAGCAGCCTTACAGGGCCCCGTTCCGAGCAGTACTTC	TRBV5-1	TRBJ2-7	once	NA
CASSHVRNTGELFF	TGCGCCAGCAGCCACGTGCGGAACACCGGGGAGCTGTTTTTT	TRBV4-3	TRBJ2-2	NA	NA
CARSPKGTTGNQPQHF	TGTGCCAGAAGCCCGAAAGGGACTACTGGCAATCAGCCCCAGCATTTT	TRBV7-5	TRBJ1-5	NA	NA
CASSQERSGGYTF	TGCGCCAGCAGCCAAGAGCGGTCAGGGGGCTACACCTTC	TRBV4-3	TRBJ1-2	NA	NA
CATSPRGEAYNEQFF	TGTGCCACCAGCCCCAGGGGGGAGGCTTACAATGAGCAGTTCTTC	TRBV15	TRBJ2-1	few	NA
CASSLAPTWPYEQYF	TGTGCCAGCAGTCTCGCCCCGACATGGCCCTACGAGCAGTACTTC	TRBV27	TRBJ2-7	NA	NA
CASSRSNTGELFF	TGTGCCAGCAGCCGGTCTAACACCGGGGAGCTGTTTTTT	TRBV7-3	TRBJ2-2	once	NA
CASSLDLAGLSGANVLTF	TGTGCCAGCAGCTTAGACTTGGCAGGGCTCTCTGGGGCCAACGTCCTGACTTTC	TRBV11-2	TRBJ2-6	NA	NA
CASRQTRGSTDTQYF	TGTGCCAGCCGTCAGACCAGGGGCAGCACAGATACGCAGTATTTT	TRBV2	TRBJ2-3	NA	NA
CASSEIGGARTDTQYF	TGTGCCAGCAGTGAAATAGGAGGGGCGCGCACAGATACGCAGTATTTT	TRBV6-1	TRBJ2-3	NA	NA
CASSGGTTPYEQYF	TGTGCCAGCAGCGGCGGGACTACACCCTACGAGCAGTACTTC	TRBV9	TRBJ2-7	once	TRBD2
CASSPRGQGAYEQYF	TGTGCCAGCAGCCCCCGAGGACAGGGGGCATACGAGCAGTACTTC	TRBV9	TRBJ2-7	NA	TRBD1
CSVARGSNEQFF	TGCAGCGTTGCGCGCGGTTCCAATGAGCAGTTCTTC	TRBV29-1	TRBJ2-1	NA	NA
CASSLSGGVPYEQYF	TGTGCCAGCAGCCTTAGCGGGGGGGTTCCCTACGAGCAGTACTTC	TRBV7-8	TRBJ2-7	NA	TRBD2
CASSKEPDRATEAFF	TGTGCCAGCAGTAAGGAACCCGACAGGGCCACTGAAGCTTTCTTT	TRBV6-5	TRBJ1-1	NA	TRBD1
CASSWDRTQETQYF	TGTGCCAGCAGTTGGGACAGAACCCAAGAGACCCAGTACTTC	TRBV6-5	TRBJ2-5	NA	TRBD1